Following are 4 T cell receptor beta chains from one sample sequenced in a study of PD-1 blockade in classical Hodgkin lymphoma. The method was immunoSEQ multiplex PCR; TCRdb's version includes in-frame clones alone and lacks a portion of them. Found here are 20,000 to 30,000 clones, roughly 80% of them singletons; the top ten hold roughly 8%. Autologous stem cell transplantation was followed by relapse in every patient, and brentuximab vedotin exposure varied. Sequenced here: peripheral blood mononuclear cells (PBMCs), sampled before the second cycle of nivolumab. The receptors here all came from a human donor with classical Hodgkin lymphoma.

V usage is TRBV15 and J usage is TRBJ2-3; 10 bases line up with TRBD2. There are 18 residues in the CDR3. Germline CDR1 LNHNV, CDR2 YYDKDF (reference sequence). V lost 1 base, J lost 5 bases, and 12 bases stayed unmatched. The CDR3 sequence is CATSRAIFLAGVKDTQYF. The CDR3 nucleotides read TGTGCCACCAGCAGAGCAATCTTTCTAGCGGGAGTTAAAGATACGCAGTATTTT.

The chain employs TRBV30 and TRBJ2-7; 8 bases align to TRBD1. This CDR3 is built from 15 residues. CDR1 and CDR2 from the germline V gene are GTSNPN and SVGIG (reference sequence). With 3 bases clipped from V and 2 bases from J, the junction kept 9 bases outside the gene matches. The CDR3 is CAWSRGLAIPYEQYF. In DNA, the CDR3 is TGTGCCTGGAGCAGGGGGCTAGCTATCCCCTACGAGCAGTACTTC.

CDR3 protein: CASSVGGASGANEQFF. The CDR3 coding sequence is TGTGCCAGCAGTGTGGGCGGGGCTAGCGGCGCCAATGAGCAGTTCTTC. The rearrangement uses TRBV6-1 and TRBJ2-1, with TRBD2 matching over 7 bases. The CDR3 is 16 amino acids. With V trimmed by 4 bases and J by 6 bases, 12 bases remained unmatched. Germline V gene lookup returns CDR1 MNHNS and CDR2 SASEGT.

The chain joins TRBV28 to TRBJ2-3, with D unresolved. The germline gives CDR1 MDHEN, CDR2 SYDVKM. The CDR3 sequence is 15 residues long. With 3 bases removed from V and 0 bases from J, the gap between germline ends came to 10 bases. The CDR3 DNA is TGTGCCAGCAGTTTGGCTAGGCCTAGCACAGATACGCAGTATTTT. The encoded protein is CASSLARPSTDTQYF.